One sample yielded the 22 T cell receptor beta chains listed below, sequenced in a study of blood T cells in healthy people across ages. Sample-barcoded 5' priming and a J-beta primer mix drove a second PCR of roughly 7 to 11 cycles. TCRdb recomputed calls from the 5' RACE reads with MiXCR, one row per CDR3 protein. The repertoire includes roughly 650,000 distinct CDR3 sequences, 32% of them detected once, and just over 15% sits in the top ten. Sequenced: blood. All receptors come from a woman aged 80 or over in good health.

This clonotype was found many times. The chain carries TRBV4-2 and TRBJ1-2, with 7 bases fitting TRBD1. This CDR3 region has 15 residues. From germline, CDR1 is LGHNA and CDR2 YNFKEQ. The junction had 7 bases not matched to a gene; V was cut back by 1 base and J by 5 bases. In nucleotides, the CDR3 is TGTGCCAGCAGCCAAGCCCGGGGGACAGAATATGGCTACACCTTC. This codes for CASSQARGTEYGYTF.

The chain is built from TRBV19 and TRBJ2-7; weak D call: TRBD2 (5 bases). This CDR3 spans 16 amino acids. Germline V gene lookup returns CDR1 LNHDA and CDR2 SQIVND (reference sequence). The germline V and J ends were trimmed by 3 bases and 6 bases, with 21 bases remaining between them. CDR3 region: CASSILKGAIPGEQYF. Here the CDR3 DNA reads TGTGCCAGTAGTATCCTGAAGGGAGCCATCCCCGGCGAGCAGTACTTC. Full variable domain (rest looked up from reference TRBV19 and TRBJ2-7): DGGITQSPKYLFRKEGQNVTLSCEQNLNHDAMYWYRQDPGQGLRLIYYSQIVNDFQKGDIAEGYSVSREKKESFPLTVTSAQKNPTAFYLCASSILKGAIPGEQYFGPGTRLTVT.

Comments on this clonotype: The junction shows a germline mismatch at one end, possibly a read error. This chain uses TRBV3-1 with TRBJ1-6, with TRBD1 identical over 10 bases. There are 17 residues in the CDR3. The germline V gene has CDR1 LGHDT and CDR2 YNNKEL (reference sequence). The CDR3 coding sequence is TGTGCCGGCAGCCTCCGGGACAGGGGCTCCTATAATTCACCCCTCCACTTT. As protein: CAGSLRDRGSYNSPLHF.

Points on this clonotype: A much larger clonotype is one base distant, so this may be a read error. CDR3 nucleotides: TGTGCCAGCAGTTTATCCCGGGGGGAGCGTTCTTATGAGCAGTTCTTC. This gives the protein CASSLSRGERSYEQFF. The chain recombines TRBV27 with TRBJ2-1, with 7 bases aligning to TRBD2. CDR1 MNHEY and CDR2 SMNVEV come from the germline V gene (reference sequence). V shed 0 bases and J 8 bases; nucleotides not matched to a gene: 10. The CDR3 is 16 amino acids.

This clonotype has just a few counts. The chain is built from TRBV7-3 and TRBJ1-2; D is ambiguous. CDR1 and CDR2 from the germline V gene are SGHTA and FQGTGA. This CDR3 has 14 amino acids. V lost 5 bases to trimming and J lost 3 bases, with 13 bases between them. The CDR3 loop is CASSPSSGDYGYTF. For the CDR3, the DNA is TGTGCCAGCAGCCCGAGTTCGGGAGACTATGGCTACACCTTC.

This clonotype appeared many times. V and J are TRBV5-8 and TRBJ1-2; unclear D gene. Germline CDR1 reads SGHTS; CDR2 reads YDEGEE. The CDR3 runs to 17 residues. V shed 3 bases and J shed 2 bases, with 20 bases lying between them. The CDR3 loop reads CASSSPARASLNYGYTF. The CDR3 DNA sequence: TGTGCCAGCAGCTCACCAGCGAGGGCCTCATTAAACTATGGCTACACCTTC.

With respect to this clonotype: This may arise from a read error, as a much more abundant clone is one base away. V and J are TRBV6-5 and TRBJ1-1; D possibly corresponds to TRBD1 (5 bases). The CDR3 has 12 amino acids. Germline V lookup: CDR1 MNHEY, CDR2 SVGAGI. CDR3 region: CVSSYAGTEAFF. CDR3 DNA: TGTGTCAGCAGTTACGCCGGGACGGAAGCTTTCTTT.

The chain recombines TRBV18 with TRBJ2-2; D remains unclear. V was trimmed by 0 bases and J by 1 base, leaving 6 bases between them. Germline values: CDR1 KGHSH, CDR2 LQKENI. CDR3 length: 15 residues. CDR3: CASSPPRGNTGELFF. CDR3 DNA sequence: TGTGCCAGCTCACCACCGAGAGGGAACACCGGGGAGCTGTTTTTT.

Comments on this clonotype: One junction end does not reproduce the germline sequence, and a read error may be involved. V usage is TRBV5-1 and J usage is TRBJ2-6, with D maybe TRBD2 (5 bases). The CDR3 contains 17 residues. CDR1 is SGHRS and CDR2 is YFSETQ in the germline V gene. CDR3: CASSLDINLARANALTF. Written as DNA, the CDR3 is TGCGCCAGCAGCTTGGACATCAACCTCGCGAGGGCCAACGCCCTGACTTTC.

This clonotype was found many times. This chain joins TRBV7-2 and TRBJ1-4, with D possibly being TRBD1 (5 bases). V lost 4 bases, J lost 6 bases, and 15 bases lay in between. Germline CDR1 reads SGHTA; CDR2 reads FQGNSA. This CDR3 is built from 15 residues. The DNA of the CDR3 is TGTGCCAGCAGCTCTGAAAGGGGCGGATATGAAAAACTGTTTTTT. It specifies CASSSERGGYEKLFF.

This clonotype has only a few counts. This rearrangement joins TRBV12-3 or TRBV12-4 to TRBJ2-7; the D gene is possibly TRBD1 (5 bases). V was cut by 1 base and J by 6 bases, with 13 bases left in between. The length of the CDR3 is 14 residues. CDR3 protein: CASSLGRGIGEQYF. In DNA, the CDR3 is TGTGCCAGCAGTTTAGGAAGGGGTATTGGCGAGCAGTACTTC.

Worth noting for this clonotype: A much larger clone differs from this one at a single base, so this may be a read error. This CDR3 is CAINSGGAGETQYF. CDR3 DNA sequence: TGTGCCATCAACTCCGGGGGGGCGGGGGAGACCCAGTACTTC. The chain uses TRBV10-3 and TRBJ2-5, with 8 positions matching TRBD2. This CDR3 has 14 amino acids. V dropped 7 bases and J dropped 5; count of bases not matched to a gene: 9. Germline CDR1 reads ENHRY; CDR2 reads SYGVKD.

The genes are TRBV30 and TRBJ2-1, with D perhaps TRBD2 (6 bases). The CDR3 has 15 residues. Looked up from germline, CDR1 is GTSNPN and CDR2 is SVGIG (reference sequence). The V end was cut by 0 bases, the J end by 7 bases, with 16 bases between. The CDR3 protein is CAWSVGGVSLNEQFF. The CDR3 nucleotides are TGTGCCTGGAGTGTCGGGGGAGTATCGCTGAATGAGCAGTTCTTC.

In this sample, this clonotype turned up many times. The V gene is TRBV20-1, the J gene TRBJ2-3; a weak D match, TRBD1 (6 bases). V was trimmed by 5 bases and J by 3 bases, leaving 12 bases between them. Germline V CDR1 and CDR2: DFQATT, SNEGSKA (reference sequence). There are 13 residues in the CDR3. In DNA form, the CDR3 reads TGCAGTGCTCCACAGGGTATAACAGATACGCAGTATTTT. Its translation is CSAPQGITDTQYF.

This clonotype occurred a few times. The V call is TRBV30, the J call TRBJ2-3; no firm D call. The V gene's germline CDR1 is GTSNPN and CDR2 SVGIG (reference sequence). V dropped 4 bases and J dropped 1 base, with 12 bases sitting between them. The CDR3 has 14 residues. CDR3 loop: CAWNLGLGTDTQYF. CDR3 bases: TGTGCCTGGAATTTGGGGTTGGGCACAGATACGCAGTATTTT.

Ten or more counts support this clonotype. The V gene is TRBV7-2, the J gene TRBJ2-7; D may be TRBD2 (7 bases). Per the germline V gene, CDR1 is SGHTA and CDR2 is FQGNSA. Trimming removed 2 bases from V and 7 bases from J, with 12 bases in between. This CDR3 region has 13 residues. CDR3 in DNA: TGTGCCAGCAGCTTAACGGGGGGCGGTGAGCAGTACTTC. Translated, it gives CASSLTGGGEQYF. Variable domain in full (rest from reference TRBV7-2 and TRBJ2-7): GAGVSQSPSNKVTEKGKDVELRCDPISGHTALYWYRQSLGQGLEFLIYFQGNSAPDKSGLPSDRFSAERTGGSVSTLTIQRTQQEDSAVYLCASSLTGGGEQYFGPGTRLTVT.

The gene calls are TRBV29-1 and TRBJ2-2; TRBD1 matches 7 bases. The V gene's germline CDR1 is SQVTM and CDR2 ANQGSEA. The CDR3 spans 15 residues. With 3 bases clipped from V and 3 bases from J, the junction kept 7 bases outside the gene matches. CDR3 protein: CSVESTGSDTGELFF. The CDR3 nucleotides read TGCAGCGTTGAGTCGACAGGGTCGGACACCGGGGAGCTGTTTTTT.

This clonotype was observed at least ten times. V gene TRBV20-1 combines with J gene TRBJ2-1; 11 bases line up with TRBD2. This CDR3 is built from 15 residues. V lost 1 base and J lost 7; bases outside the gene matches: 6. Germline CDR1 and CDR2: DFQATT and SNEGSKA (reference sequence). CDR3 in amino acids: CSARVLAGGRNEQFF. The CDR3 nucleotides read TGCAGTGCTAGAGTATTAGCGGGGGGGAGGAATGAGCAGTTCTTC.

This clonotype was observed many times. The rearrangement links TRBV20-1 to TRBJ2-5, with D tentatively TRBD2 (7 bases). Trimming pared 1 base from V and 2 bases from J, leaving 23 bases between. Germline loops: CDR1 DFQATT, CDR2 SNEGSKA (reference sequence). The CDR3 length is 18 residues. DNA of the CDR3: TGCAGTGCTAGAGGGCTAGTCGAGGGGGGGTCCCTTCAAGAGACCCAGTACTTC. Its protein is CSARGLVEGGSLQETQYF.

This clonotype has only one observation. The junction differs from germline at one of its ends, possibly a read error. CDR3 region: CASSPRETQFF. CDR3 coding DNA: TGCGCCAGCAGCCCGAGGGAGACCCAGTTCTTC. This chain uses TRBV12-3 or TRBV12-4 with TRBJ2-1; tentatively, D is TRBD2 (5 bases). This CDR3 has 11 residues.

This chain joins TRBV20-1 and TRBJ2-5; D may be TRBD1 or TRBD2 (6 bases each). V lost 5 bases and J 7 bases, leaving 20 bases between the germline ends. The germline CDR1 and CDR2 sequences are DFQATT and SNEGSKA (reference sequence). The CDR3 runs to 14 residues. The CDR3 region has the DNA TGCAGTGCTGCCGGGACATGGGAGGAAGGGACCCAGTACTTC. Protein product: CSAAGTWEEGTQYF.

The chain has TRBV7-9 and TRBJ1-2; D is possibly TRBD1 (6 bases). Germline values: CDR1 SEHNR, CDR2 FQNEAQ (reference sequence). Trimming stripped 2 bases from V and 11 bases from J, with 12 bases between. The CDR3 spans 12 residues. The CDR3 reads CASSLPDSYYTF. DNA of the CDR3: TGTGCCAGCAGCTTACCGGACAGCTATTACACCTTC. Complete variable domain (other parts from reference TRBV7-9 and TRBJ1-2): DTGVSQNPRHKITKRGQNVTFRCDPISEHNRLYWYRQTLGQGPEFLTYFQNEAQLEKSRLLSDRFSAERPKGSFSTLEIQRTEQGDSAMYLCASSLPDSYYTFGSGTRLTVV.